The next 15 T cell receptor beta chains were all read from a single sample in a study of T-cell reconstitution after alpha-beta-depleted transplantation in children. Preparation of the TCRbeta library used unique molecular identifiers. TCRdb re-called the PCR reads with MiXCR, one entry per CDR3 protein. Of roughly 590,000 distinct CDR3 sequences in the sample, roughly 17% are singletons; the top ten hold over 0.95%. This material consisted of PBMCs from the stem cell graft donor, taken from the stem cell graft. These receptors originate from a human donor who donated a stem cell graft to a child with acute myeloid leukemia.

This clonotype was seen ten or more times. This chain links TRBV29-1 with TRBJ1-1; 8 nucleotides line up with TRBD1. The CDR3 is 13 amino acids. V was pared by 5 bases and J by 1 base, with 3 bases of the junction left unmatched. Germline V CDR1 and CDR2: SQVTM, ANQGSEA. In nucleotides, the CDR3 is TGCAGCGTTTCACAGGGGGGGAACACTGAAGCTTTCTTT. Residues: CSVSQGGNTEAFF.

The chain has TRBV27 and TRBJ2-3, with a tentative D call TRBD2 (6 bases). Germline V gene sequence: CDR1 MNHEY, CDR2 SMNVEV (reference sequence). Deletions cut 0 bases from V and 0 bases from J, with 13 bases between. The length of the CDR3 is 17 residues. The DNA for the CDR3 is TGTGCCAGCAGTTTATCTGCGGGGTATAGGAGCACAGATACGCAGTATTTT. Its protein product is CASSLSAGYRSTDTQYF.

The gene calls are TRBV7-2 and TRBJ2-2, with D perhaps being TRBD1 or TRBD2 (6 bases each). This CDR3 contains 16 residues. Trimming cost V 3 bases and J 6 bases, with 17 bases left between them. The V gene's germline CDR1 is SGHTA and CDR2 FQGNSA. The CDR3 DNA reads TGTGCCAGCAGCTTGGAACCTAAAGGGGGGTCCGGGGAGCTGTTTTTT. This sequence encodes CASSLEPKGGSGELFF.

This clonotype has ten or more counts. The chain joins TRBV20-1 to TRBJ2-2; D uncertain. This CDR3 comprises 12 residues. Germline assignment: CDR1 DFQATT and CDR2 SNEGSKA (reference sequence). Trimming shortened V by 5 bases and J by 3 bases, and 7 bases separated the two germline ends. The CDR3 DNA follows: TGCAGTGCTCAACAGCACACCGGGGAGCTGTTTTTT. It specifies CSAQQHTGELFF.

This chain uses TRBV4-1 with TRBJ2-1, with unresolved D. Trimming stripped 0 bases from V and 10 bases from J, with 16 bases between. Germline-derived CDR1 and CDR2 are MGHRA and YSYEKL. The CDR3 has 15 residues. The CDR3 is CASSQDGRDLREQFF. The CDR3 region has the DNA TGCGCCAGCAGCCAAGATGGTCGAGATTTACGGGAGCAGTTCTTC.

Many counts were recorded for this clonotype. V gene TRBV24-1 combines with J gene TRBJ2-7, with a tentative D call TRBD2 (6 bases). CDR1 is KGHDR and CDR2 is SFDVKD in the germline V gene. The CDR3 extends over 17 amino acids. V was trimmed by 4 bases and J by 6 bases, leaving 24 bases between them. In nucleotides, the CDR3 is TGTGCCACCAGTGAGGGGACGCGGTCAGAGTCCGGGGGCGAGCAGTACTTC. It codes for CATSEGTRSESGGEQYF.

This clonotype came up many times. The V gene is TRBV20-1, the J gene TRBJ2-7; TRBD1 matches at 10 bases. Germline-derived CDR1 and CDR2 are DFQATT and SNEGSKA (reference sequence). Trimming at V came to 6 bases and at J to 3 bases, leaving 11 bases not matched to a gene. The CDR3 is 15 amino acids. The CDR3 protein is CSAKSGTGVHYEQYF. The CDR3 DNA sequence: TGCAGTGCCAAGTCCGGGACAGGGGTTCACTACGAGCAGTACTTC.

Ten or more counts support this clonotype. The chain employs TRBV20-1 and TRBJ1-1, with TRBD1 matching over 8 bases. V lost 3 bases, J lost 7 bases, and 7 bases stayed unmatched. The CDR3 totals 13 residues. Germline V CDR1 and CDR2: DFQATT, SNEGSKA (reference sequence). This chain's CDR3 is CSARGDRGREAFF. CDR3 DNA sequence: TGCAGTGCTAGGGGCGACAGGGGCCGTGAAGCTTTCTTT.

This clonotype came up many times. The chain combines TRBV29-1 with TRBJ2-1, with D tentatively TRBD2 (6 bases). The germline CDR1 and CDR2 sequences are SQVTM and ANQGSEA. The CDR3 totals 11 residues. V was shortened by 8 bases and J by 9 bases, with 14 bases between the two germline ends. CDR3 sequence reads: CSSVGGREQFF. The DNA for the CDR3 is TGCAGCTCGGTCGGAGGGCGTGAGCAGTTCTTC.

This chain uses TRBV21-1 with TRBJ2-5; TRBD2 is the table's D call, not checked against the DNA. TRBV21-1 constitutes a pseudogene. The CDR3 runs 16 residues. In nucleotides, the CDR3 is TGTGCCAGCAGCTGTCAGCCGACTAGCGTGCCAGAGACCCAGTACTTC. Residues: CASSCQPTSVPETQYF.

There are a few counts of this clonotype. The rearrangement uses TRBV5-6 and TRBJ1-1; D is ambiguous. V lost 1 base and J lost 6, with 13 bases in between. Germline V gives CDR1 SGHDT, CDR2 YYEEEE. This CDR3 is built from 14 residues. CDR3 region: CASSLLPITAEAFF. For the CDR3, the DNA is TGTGCCAGCAGCTTGCTCCCGATTACCGCTGAAGCTTTCTTT.

In this sample, this clonotype turned up a few times. The CDR3 DNA sequence: TGTGCCGGACGACTGAGGCCAACCGGGGAGCTGTTTTTT. Encoded protein: CAGRLRPTGELFF. This chain uses TRBV6-2 or TRBV6-3 with TRBJ2-2; D call uncertain. This CDR3 comprises 13 residues. The V end lost 11 bases, the J end lost 5 bases, and 15 bases lay between the germline ends. Germline assignment: CDR1 MNHEY and CDR2 SVGEGT.

As for this clonotype: A read error may explain this, as a much larger clone is one base away. V is TRBV20-1 and J is TRBJ2-1; D is possibly TRBD1 (5 bases). V lost 5 bases, J lost 5 bases, and 13 bases lay in between. Germline V gene data show CDR1 as DFQATT and CDR2 as SNEGSKA (reference sequence). The CDR3 extends over 13 amino acids. The CDR3 DNA reads TGCAGTGCTGGGCGACAGCTACACAATGAGCAGTTCTTC. This translates into CSAGRQLHNEQFF.

This clonotype was observed at least ten times. The gene calls are TRBV9 and TRBJ2-7, with 7 positions matching TRBD1. From germline, CDR1 is SGDLS and CDR2 YYNGEE. The CDR3 loop spans 17 amino acids. Unmatched junction bases numbered 15, after V lost 4 bases and J lost 2 bases. CDR3 residues: CASSFSSGGPRPYEQYF. In DNA, the CDR3 is TGTGCCAGCAGCTTCTCCTCAGGGGGACCGCGGCCCTACGAGCAGTACTTC.

Regarding this clonotype: A much larger clone lies a single base off, so this may be a read error. The CDR3 sequence is CATSDSWTWLF. The CDR3 nucleotides are TGTGCCACCAGTGATTCCTGGACCTGGCTCTTT. V gene TRBV24-1 combines with J gene TRBJ1-4, with D unclear. Germline V gives CDR1 KGHDR, CDR2 SFDVKD. The CDR3 is 11 amino acids.